This T cell receptor beta chain was recovered during a study of breast tumors, draining lymph nodes, adjacent tissues. Study-wide points: Tumor and nontumor repertoires were significantly more similar in luminal-like than in basal-like breast cancer. Tumor repertoires ranked between lymph nodes and nontumor tissue in diversity, with V and J gene preferences. The lymph node origin of tumor T cells was framed as consistent with a hypothesis, not demonstrated.

TCRdb re-called the multiplex PCR reads with MiXCR, one entry per CDR3 protein. The table includes tens of thousands of distinct CDR3 sequences, under 75% detected once. In regard to this clonotype: No antigen is known for it.

The germline V gene has CDR1 LGHNA and CDR2 YNFKEQ. The junction had 9 bases not matched to a gene; V was cut back by 0 bases and J by 3 bases. The CDR3 runs 17 residues. The TCR originated in a female donor with breast cancer. Some clones in this sample may be carry-over from other donors' samples. The rearrangement uses TRBV4-2 and TRBJ1-2; TRBD1 agrees at 8 bases. The sequencing sample was made of tumor-adjacent breast tissue. In nucleotides, the CDR3 is TGTGCCAGCAGCCAAGATCGCGGGACAGGTGGATACTATGGCTACACCTTC. Protein product: CASSQDRGTGGYYGYTF.